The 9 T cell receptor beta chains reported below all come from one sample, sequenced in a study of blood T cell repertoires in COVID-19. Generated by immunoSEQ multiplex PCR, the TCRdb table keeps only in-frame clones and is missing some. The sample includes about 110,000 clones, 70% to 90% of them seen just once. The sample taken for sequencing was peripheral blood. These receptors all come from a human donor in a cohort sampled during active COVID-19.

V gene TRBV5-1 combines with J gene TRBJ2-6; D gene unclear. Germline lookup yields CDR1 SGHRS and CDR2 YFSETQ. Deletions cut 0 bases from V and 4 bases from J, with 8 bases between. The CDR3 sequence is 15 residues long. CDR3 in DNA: TGCGCCAGCAGCTTGGGGGCTCTGGGGGCCAACGTCCTGACTTTC. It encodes CASSLGALGANVLTF.

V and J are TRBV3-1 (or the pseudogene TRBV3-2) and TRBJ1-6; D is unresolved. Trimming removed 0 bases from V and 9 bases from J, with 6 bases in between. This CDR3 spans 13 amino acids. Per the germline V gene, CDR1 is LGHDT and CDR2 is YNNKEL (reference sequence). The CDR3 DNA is TGTGCCAGCAGCCAAGATCGGGGTTCACCCCTCCACTTT. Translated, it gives CASSQDRGSPLHF.

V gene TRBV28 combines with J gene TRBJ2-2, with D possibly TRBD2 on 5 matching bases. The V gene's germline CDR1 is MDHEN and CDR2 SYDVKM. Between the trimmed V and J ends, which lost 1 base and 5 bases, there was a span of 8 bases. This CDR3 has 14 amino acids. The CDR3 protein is CASSLLRTTGELFF. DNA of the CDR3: TGTGCCAGCAGTTTATTACGGACTACCGGGGAGCTGTTTTTT.

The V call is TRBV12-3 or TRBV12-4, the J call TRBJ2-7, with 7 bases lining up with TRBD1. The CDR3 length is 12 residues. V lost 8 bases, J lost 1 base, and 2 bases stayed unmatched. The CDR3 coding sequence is TGTGCCAGCGGACAGGAATCCTACGAGCAGTACTTC. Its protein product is CASGQESYEQYF.

Here the CDR3 reads CATGRQAGSSYNEQFF. DNA of the CDR3: TGTGCCACGGGACGTCAAGCGGGGAGCTCCTACAATGAGCAGTTCTTC. V and J are TRBV10-3 and TRBJ2-1; 7 bases are shared with TRBD2. Germline CDR1 is ENHRY and CDR2 is SYGVKD. The ends lost 10 bases at V and 0 bases at J; junction bases unmatched: 12. This CDR3 spans 16 amino acids.

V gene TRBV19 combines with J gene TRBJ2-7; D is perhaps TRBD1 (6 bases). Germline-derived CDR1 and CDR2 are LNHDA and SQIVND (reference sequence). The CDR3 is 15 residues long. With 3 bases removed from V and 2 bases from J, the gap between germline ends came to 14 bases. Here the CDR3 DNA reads TGTGCCAGTAGTATCGGGACATTCGCCCCCTACGAGCAGTACTTC. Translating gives CASSIGTFAPYEQYF.

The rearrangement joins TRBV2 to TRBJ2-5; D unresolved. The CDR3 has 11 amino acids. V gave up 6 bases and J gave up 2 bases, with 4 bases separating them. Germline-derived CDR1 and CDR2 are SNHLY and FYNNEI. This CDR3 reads CASSQQETQYF. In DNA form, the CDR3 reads TGTGCCAGCAGCCAGCAAGAGACCCAGTACTTC. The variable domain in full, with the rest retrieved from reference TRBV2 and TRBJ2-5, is EPEVTQTPSHQVTQMGQEVILRCVPISNHLYFYWYRQILGQKVEFLVSFYNNEISEKSEIFDDQFSVERPDGSNFTLKIRSTKLEDSAMYFCASSQQETQYFGPGTRLLVL.

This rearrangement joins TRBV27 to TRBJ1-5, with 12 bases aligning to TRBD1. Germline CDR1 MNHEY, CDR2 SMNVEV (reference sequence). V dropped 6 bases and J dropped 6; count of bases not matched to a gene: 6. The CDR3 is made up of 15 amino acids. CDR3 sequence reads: CASRGGTGGVQPQHF. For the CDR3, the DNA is TGTGCCAGCAGGGGGGGGACAGGGGGCGTTCAGCCCCAGCATTTT.

CDR3 coding DNA: TGCGCCAGCAGCGGTGCGTCAGGGGACGAGACCCAGTACTTC. It codes for CASSGASGDETQYF. The chain couples TRBV5-1 to TRBJ2-5; D is perhaps TRBD1 (6 bases). The length of the CDR3 is 14 residues. The germline V and J ends were trimmed by 4 bases and 5 bases, with 15 bases remaining between them. Germline loops: CDR1 SGHRS, CDR2 YFSETQ.